The source of this T cell receptor beta chain is a study of shared clonotypes between healthy human individuals. Only in-frame clones appear in the TCRdb table, and some are missing; sequencing was by immunoSEQ multiplex PCR. The table shows millions of clones, with 95% occurring only once. The CDR3 loop spans 13 amino acids. Germline values: CDR1 SQVTM, CDR2 ANQGSEA. Trimming removed 4 bases from V and 10 bases from J, with 14 bases in between. The V gene is TRBV29-1, the J gene TRBJ2-6, with no clear D. Source material: naive CD4+ T cells sorted from blood. Regarding subset: CD45RA+ positively selected. The receptor was derived from a man aged 18 to 29 in good health. The CDR3 DNA reads TGCAGCGTTGCTCCCGAGCCGGGTAACGTCCTGACTTTC. Its protein is CSVAPEPGNVLTF.